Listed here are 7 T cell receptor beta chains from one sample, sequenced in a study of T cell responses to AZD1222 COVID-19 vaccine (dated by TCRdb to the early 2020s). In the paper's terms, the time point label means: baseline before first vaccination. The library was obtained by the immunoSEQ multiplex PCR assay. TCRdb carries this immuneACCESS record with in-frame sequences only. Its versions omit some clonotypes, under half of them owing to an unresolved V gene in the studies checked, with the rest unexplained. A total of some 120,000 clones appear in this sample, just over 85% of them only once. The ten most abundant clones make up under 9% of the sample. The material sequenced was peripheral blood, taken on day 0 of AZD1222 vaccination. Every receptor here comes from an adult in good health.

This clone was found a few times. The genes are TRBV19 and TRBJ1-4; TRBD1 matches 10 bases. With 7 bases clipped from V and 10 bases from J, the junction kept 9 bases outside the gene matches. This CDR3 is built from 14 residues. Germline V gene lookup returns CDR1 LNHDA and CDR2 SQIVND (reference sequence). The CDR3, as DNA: TGTGCCAGTACCGCGACAGGGGGCCAGGTAAAACTGTTTTTT. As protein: CASTATGGQVKLFF.

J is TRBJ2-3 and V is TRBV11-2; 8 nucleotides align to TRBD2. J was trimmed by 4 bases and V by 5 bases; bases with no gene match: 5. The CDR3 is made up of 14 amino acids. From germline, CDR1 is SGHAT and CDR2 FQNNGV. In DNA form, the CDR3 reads TGTGCCAGCAGCCCCGGACTAGCCGCAGATACGCAGTATTTT. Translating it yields CASSPGLAADTQYF. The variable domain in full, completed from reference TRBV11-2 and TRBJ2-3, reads EAGVAQSPRYKIIEKRQSVAFWCNPISGHATLYWYQQILGQGPKLLIQFQNNGVVDDSQLPKDRFSAERLKGVDSTLKIQPAKLEDSAVYLCASSPGLAADTQYFGPGTRLTVL.

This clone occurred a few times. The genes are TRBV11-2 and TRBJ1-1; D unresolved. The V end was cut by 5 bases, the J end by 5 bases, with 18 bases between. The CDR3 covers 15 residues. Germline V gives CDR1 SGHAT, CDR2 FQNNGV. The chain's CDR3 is CASSPAYGGGTEAFF. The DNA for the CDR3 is TGTGCCAGCAGCCCAGCCTATGGAGGAGGGACTGAAGCTTTCTTT.

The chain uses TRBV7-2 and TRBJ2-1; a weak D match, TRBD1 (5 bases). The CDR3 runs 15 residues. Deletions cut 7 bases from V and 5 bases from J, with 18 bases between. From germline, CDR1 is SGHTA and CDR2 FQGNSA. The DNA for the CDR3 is TGTGCCAGCACCCCACCCCCCCACAGGAACAATGAGCAGTTCTTC. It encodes CASTPPPHRNNEQFF.

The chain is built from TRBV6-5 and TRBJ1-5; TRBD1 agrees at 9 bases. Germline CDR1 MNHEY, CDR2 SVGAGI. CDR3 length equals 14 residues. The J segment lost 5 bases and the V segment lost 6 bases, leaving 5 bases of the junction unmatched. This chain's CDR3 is CASSQTGGDQPQHF. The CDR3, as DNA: TGTGCCAGCAGCCAGACAGGGGGGGATCAGCCCCAGCATTTT.

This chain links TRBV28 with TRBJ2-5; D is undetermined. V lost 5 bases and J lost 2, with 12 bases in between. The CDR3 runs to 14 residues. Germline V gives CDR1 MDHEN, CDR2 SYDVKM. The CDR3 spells CASSLSPPQETQYF. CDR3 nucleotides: TGTGCCAGCAGTCTCTCACCCCCACAAGAGACCCAGTACTTC.

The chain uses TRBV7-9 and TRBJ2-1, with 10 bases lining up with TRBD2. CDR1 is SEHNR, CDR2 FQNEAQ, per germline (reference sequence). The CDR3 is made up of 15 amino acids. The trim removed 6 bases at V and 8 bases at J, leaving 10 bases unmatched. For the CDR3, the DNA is TGTGCCAGCAGGGATACTAGCGGGGTTACGCATGAGCAGTTCTTC. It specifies CASRDTSGVTHEQFF.